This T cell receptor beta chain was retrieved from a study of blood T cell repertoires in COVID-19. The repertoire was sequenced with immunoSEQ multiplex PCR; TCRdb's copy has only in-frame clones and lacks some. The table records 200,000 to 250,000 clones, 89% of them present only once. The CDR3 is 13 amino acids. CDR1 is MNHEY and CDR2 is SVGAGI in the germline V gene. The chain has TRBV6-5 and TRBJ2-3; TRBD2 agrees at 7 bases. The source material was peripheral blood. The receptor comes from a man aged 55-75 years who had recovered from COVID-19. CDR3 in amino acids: CVIKRDLTDTQYF. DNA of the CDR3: TGTGTAATAAAGCGGGATCTCACAGATACGCAGTATTTT.